What follows are 12 T cell receptor beta chains derived from one specimen sequenced in a study of T cell repertoires in cytomegalovirus infection. TCRdb itself ran the reads through MiXCR, one entry per CDR3 protein. Of roughly 180,000 distinct CDR3 sequences in the sample, about 17% are singletons; the top ten hold approximately 25%. Sequencing was carried out using CD8+ T cells from PBMCs. These receptors all come from a human donor in good health (CMV status not recorded). Some clones in this sample may be carry-over from other donors' samples.

The table lists this clonotype with a few counts. The CDR3 loop reads CASIGGQGKDEQYF. In DNA, the CDR3 is TGTGCCAGCATTGGAGGACAGGGAAAGGACGAGCAGTACTTC. This rearrangement joins TRBV2 to TRBJ2-7, with TRBD1 matching over 8 bases. With V trimmed by 7 bases and J by 5 bases, 10 bases remained unmatched. The CDR3 spans 14 residues. From germline, CDR1 is SNHLY and CDR2 FYNNEI.

This clonotype was counted only a few times. V gene TRBV7-9 combines with J gene TRBJ2-6; D is uncertain. The germline V gene has CDR1 SEHNR and CDR2 FQNEAQ (reference sequence). V shed 5 bases and J shed 0 bases, with 11 bases lying between them. The CDR3 covers 16 residues. The CDR3 DNA reads TGTGCCAGCAGCGCAAGCAGGTCCTCTGGGGCCAACGTCCTGACTTTC. The encoded protein is CASSASRSSGANVLTF.

The chain couples TRBV20-1 to TRBJ1-1; no clear D. The CDR3 has 14 amino acids. The V and J ends lost 1 base and 4 bases respectively, with 13 bases between them. Germline CDR1 reads DFQATT; CDR2 reads SNEGSKA (reference sequence). CDR3 in DNA: TGCAGTGCTAGAGGGATCCAGAGAAGCACTGAAGCTTTCTTT. Its translation is CSARGIQRSTEAFF.

The rearrangement joins TRBV12-3 or TRBV12-4 to TRBJ1-1, with 8 bases identical to TRBD1. V shed 5 bases, J shed 0 bases, and the junction held 5 bases outside the gene matches. The CDR3 loop spans 15 amino acids. CDR3 nucleotides: TGTGCCAGCAGTCTCTACAGGGGGATGAACACTGAAGCTTTCTTT. Amino acid sequence: CASSLYRGMNTEAFF.

The V call is TRBV7-3, the J call TRBJ2-2; 8 bases are shared with TRBD2. This CDR3 is 17 amino acids long. Germline V CDR1 and CDR2: SGHTA, FQGTGA. V shed 0 bases and J 0 bases; nucleotides not matched to a gene: 3. This chain's CDR3 is CASSLTAGGSNTGELFF. In DNA, the CDR3 is TGTGCCAGCAGCTTAACGGCGGGGGGATCGAACACCGGGGAGCTGTTTTTT.

This chain connects TRBV7-9 to TRBJ2-7; 15 nucleotides align to TRBD2. Germline CDR1 reads SEHNR; CDR2 reads FQNEAQ (reference sequence). The CDR3 length is 17 residues. V trimming: 5 bases; J trimming: 1 base; junction bases outside the gene matches: 6. The CDR3 loop is CASSETGTSGGSYEQYF. The CDR3 region has the DNA TGTGCCAGCAGCGAAACCGGGACTAGCGGGGGGTCCTACGAGCAGTACTTC.

The chain carries TRBV4-3 and TRBJ2-3; the match to TRBD2 covers 9 bases. Unmatched junction bases numbered 9, after V lost 0 bases and J lost 5 bases. This CDR3 contains 17 residues. CDR1 is LGHNA and CDR2 is YSLEER in the germline V gene. CDR3 protein: CASSQDRWRGGGDTQYF. The CDR3 DNA sequence: TGCGCCAGCAGCCAAGATCGATGGCGGGGGGGAGGAGATACGCAGTATTTT.

In its sample, this clonotype was seen a few times. The rearrangement uses TRBV28 and TRBJ2-7, with TRBD1 matching 8 bases. Germline lookup yields CDR1 MDHEN and CDR2 SYDVKM. V lost 7 bases and J lost 5; bases outside the gene matches: 10. The CDR3 has 14 residues. CDR3 DNA: TGTGCCAGCATTCCGGACAGGGACTTACACGAGCAGTACTTC. Translated, it gives CASIPDRDLHEQYF.

This clonotype was found many times. This chain connects TRBV7-2 to TRBJ2-1; TRBD2 matches at 11 bases. J gave up 4 bases and V 8 bases, and 7 bases lay outside the gene matches. From germline, CDR1 is SGHTA and CDR2 FQGNSA. This CDR3 region has 15 residues. CDR3 DNA sequence: TGTGCCAGCGCTAGGGGACTAGCGGAATACAATGAGCAGTTCTTC. The encoded protein is CASARGLAEYNEQFF.

In its sample, this clonotype was seen many times. This chain links TRBV7-2 with TRBJ2-5, with TRBD2 as a possible D gene (5 bases). This CDR3 is 15 amino acids long. CDR1 is SGHTA and CDR2 is FQGNSA in the germline V gene. The V gene lost 4 bases and the J gene lost 2 bases, with 14 bases spanning the gap. CDR3 DNA: TGTGCCAGCAGCTCCGGGAACAGCTTACAAGAGACCCAGTACTTC. Encoded protein: CASSSGNSLQETQYF.

This clonotype was picked up a small number of times. V usage is TRBV6-1 and J usage is TRBJ2-7; 7 nucleotides line up with TRBD1. V shed 6 bases, J shed 2 bases, and the junction held 10 bases outside the gene matches. Germline CDR1 MNHNS, CDR2 SASEGT. This CDR3 is built from 15 residues. This CDR3 reads CASSLTGTEAYEQYF. CDR3 DNA: TGTGCCAGCAGCCTCACCGGGACAGAAGCCTACGAGCAGTACTTC.

The rearrangement joins TRBV28 to TRBJ2-3, with 7 bases matching TRBD2. Germline V gene sequence: CDR1 MDHEN, CDR2 SYDVKM. CDR3 length: 15 amino acids. V lost 7 bases to trimming and J lost 1 base; unmatched junction nucleotides: 8. The CDR3 reads CASTLGGAGTDTQYF. DNA of the CDR3: TGTGCCAGCACCCTGGGAGGGGCGGGCACAGATACGCAGTATTTT.